This T cell receptor beta chain was observed in a study of lung T cells in sarcoidosis with Löfgren's syndrome (dated by TCRdb to the late 2010s). For the study in its entirety: Sarcoidosis was characterized as a granulomatous, predominantly pulmonary disease marked by accumulation of CD4+ T cells in bronchoalveolar lavage fluid. The repertoire analyses concentrated on Lofgren's syndrome patients. What the work shows at the level of the full study, not this receptor alone: Compared with control subjects, Lofgren's syndrome patients were reported to have TRAV12-1 and TRBV2 as the most expanded V gene segments. CDR3 motifs in TRAV12-1 and TRBV2 were reported to be shared across several Lofgren's syndrome patients, which suggests public CD4+ TCR repertoires. Analysis of alphabeta pairing showed that TRAV12-1 paired preferentially with TRBV2, and the TCRs formed by this pairing showed CDR3 homology. Recognition of a sarcoidosis-associated antigen was merely suggested, with the antigen itself still putative and unidentified.

The reads were generated on an Illumina MiSeq. TCRdb trimmed the raw reads at Q25, called clones with MiXCR and kept productive beta chains. CDR3 protein duplicates are merged, each entry listing the most common genes and DNA. The sample profile shows about 480 distinct CDR3 sequences; around 35% of them were found once. Jointly, the top ten make up approximately 22% of the sample. CDR1 and CDR2, looked up from the germline V gene, are MNHNS and SASEGT. Germline trimming amounts to 5 bases on V and 11 bases on J, with 7 as the count of junction bases outside the gene matches. The CDR3 measures 13 amino acids from cysteine to phenylalanine. Only CDR3 DNA remains: 39 bases, in frame from the first base. This clonotype is large (0.1 to 1%). This receptor's antigen is unknown. No base quality values were provided; no much bigger clone lies one nucleotide off.

Sequencing was performed on CD4+ T cells from PBMCs. This TCR was sampled from a human donor with sarcoidosis (Löfgren's syndrome or another form), or a control subject (not recorded which). Recombination connected TRBV6-1 to TRBJ1-1; 11 nucleotides in the junction match TRBD1. Here is the DNA: TGTGCCAGCAGTTATCGGACAGGGGGCTGGGCTTTCTTT. It is translated as CASSYRTGGWAFF.